These T cell receptor beta chains were read from a single sample in a study of blood T cell repertoires in COVID-19. Sequencing used immunoSEQ multiplex PCR; TCRdb keeps in-frame clones, though not all of them. The sample lists 55,000 to 90,000 clones, around 83% seen once, with around 40% in the top ten. Sequencing was done on a sample of peripheral blood. The receptors originated from a woman at least 80 years old with active or convalescent COVID-19. Both conserved end residues are part of each CDR3. A D gene is named only where the DNA matches it firmly. Clone size is not always given. Where it is, it says once, few, many or a class for expanded clones.

V gene: TRBV6-2/TRBV6-3; J gene: TRBJ1-2; clone size: once; D gene: TRBD1; CDR3 DNA: TGTGCCAGCAGTTATGCGGTTCCGGGATCGACAGGGGGTATTGGCTACACCTTC; CDR3 protein: CASSYAVPGSTGGIGYTF
V gene: TRBV6-2/TRBV6-3; J gene: TRBJ2-3; clone size: few; D gene: -; CDR3 DNA: TGTGCCAGCAGTTACTCGGACTTCTCGAAGGATACGCAGTATTTT; CDR3 protein: CASSYSDFSKDTQYF
V gene: TRBV7-9; J gene: TRBJ1-2; clone size: -; D gene: TRBD1; CDR3 DNA: TGTGCCAGCAGCTTAGATTGGGCAGGGGGCGACGTAGTCGGCTACACCTTC; CDR3 protein: CASSLDWAGGDVVGYTF
V gene: TRBV19; J gene: TRBJ2-3; clone size: -; D gene: TRBD1; CDR3 DNA: TGTGCCAGTAGTCCAACAGGGGGAGTTGGCACAGATACGCAGTATTTT; CDR3 protein: CASSPTGGVGTDTQYF
V gene: TRBV9; J gene: TRBJ2-7; clone size: -; D gene: -; CDR3 DNA: TGTGCCAGCAGCGTAAATCCAGGTCCCTACGAGCAGTACTTC; CDR3 protein: CASSVNPGPYEQYF
V gene: TRBV2; J gene: TRBJ2-4; clone size: -; D gene: -; CDR3 DNA: TGTGCCAGCAGTGAAAGGGAGGTCACCCTGGGCGGCATTCAGTACTTC; CDR3 protein: CASSEREVTLGGIQYF
V gene: TRBV19; J gene: TRBJ1-2; clone size: -; D gene: TRBD1; CDR3 DNA: TGTGCCAGTACCCGGGACAGGTCTAACTATGGCTACACCTTC; CDR3 protein: CASTRDRSNYGYTF
V gene: TRBV5-4; J gene: TRBJ2-7; clone size: once; D gene: -; CDR3 DNA: TGTGCCAGCAGCCTCACGGCGGGGACCTACGAGCAGTACTTC; CDR3 protein: CASSLTAGTYEQYF
V gene: TRBV4-1; J gene: TRBJ2-3; clone size: -; D gene: TRBD2; CDR3 DNA: TGCGCCAGCAGCCAAGAAAGCGGGGGGAGAGATACGCAGTATTTT; CDR3 protein: CASSQESGGRDTQYF
V gene: TRBV7-9; J gene: TRBJ2-1; clone size: -; D gene: -; CDR3 DNA: TGTGCCAGCAGCTTAGTATCCTACAATGAGCAGTTCTTC; CDR3 protein: CASSLVSYNEQFF
V gene: TRBV10-3; J gene: TRBJ2-7; clone size: -; D gene: TRBD2; CDR3 DNA: TGTGCCATCAGTGGAGTAACTAGCGGGGCTTACGAGCAGTACTTC; CDR3 protein: CAISGVTSGAYEQYF
V gene: TRBV19; J gene: TRBJ2-5; clone size: -; D gene: TRBD2; CDR3 DNA: TGTGCCAGTGGGGGGACTAGCGGTTTCCAAGAGACCCAGTACTTC; CDR3 protein: CASGGTSGFQETQYF
V gene: TRBV19; J gene: TRBJ2-7; clone size: -; D gene: TRBD1; CDR3 DNA: TGTGCCAGCGCCCCGGGACAGGGTGTCAACGAGCAGTACTTC; CDR3 protein: CASAPGQGVNEQYF
V gene: TRBV12-3/TRBV12-4; J gene: TRBJ1-2; clone size: -; D gene: -; CDR3 DNA: TGTGCCAGCAGTAAGAACTACGATGGCTACACCTTC; CDR3 protein: CASSKNYDGYTF
V gene: TRBV24-1; J gene: TRBJ2-5; clone size: -; D gene: TRBD1; CDR3 DNA: TGTGCCACAGGACAGGGGGCGACCCAGTACTTC; CDR3 protein: CATGQGATQYF
V gene: TRBV30; J gene: TRBJ1-2; clone size: -; D gene: TRBD1; CDR3 DNA: TGTGCCTGGAGTGTAACAGGGGGCGGTGGCTACACCTTC; CDR3 protein: CAWSVTGGGGYTF
V gene: TRBV30; J gene: TRBJ1-2; clone size: -; D gene: -; CDR3 DNA: TGTGCCTGGAGTGCGGACAGTAACTATGGCTACACCTTC; CDR3 protein: CAWSADSNYGYTF
V gene: TRBV29-1; J gene: TRBJ2-1; clone size: -; D gene: TRBD1; CDR3 DNA: TGCAGCGTTGAAGTGGGACAGGGACCCTACAATGAGCAGTTCTTC; CDR3 protein: CSVEVGQGPYNEQFF
V gene: TRBV18; J gene: TRBJ1-1; clone size: -; D gene: -; CDR3 DNA: TGTGCCAGCTCACCACAGACAGGCGGCTCTGAAGCTTTCTTT; CDR3 protein: CASSPQTGGSEAFF
V gene: TRBV7-3; J gene: TRBJ2-7; clone size: -; D gene: -; CDR3 DNA: TGTGCCAGGACCTTGGACAGTAGCTCCTACGAGCAGTACTTC; CDR3 protein: CARTLDSSSYEQYF
V gene: TRBV27; J gene: TRBJ1-1; clone size: -; D gene: -; CDR3 DNA: TGTGCCAGCAGTTTTTCGACCCCCCTACAGAGTCCGGCTTTCTTT; CDR3 protein: CASSFSTPLQSPAFF
V gene: TRBV11-2; J gene: TRBJ2-7; clone size: -; D gene: -; CDR3 DNA: TGTGCCAGCAGCTTAGACAGGGAAGGTGAGCAGTACTTC; CDR3 protein: CASSLDREGEQYF
V gene: TRBV18; J gene: TRBJ2-3; clone size: -; D gene: -; CDR3 DNA: TGTGCCAGCTCACCCGAGTCCGGGACAGATACGCAGTATTTT; CDR3 protein: CASSPESGTDTQYF
V gene: TRBV5-1; J gene: TRBJ2-2; clone size: -; D gene: -; CDR3 DNA: TGCGCCAGCAATGGGGGACATAACACCGGGGAGCTGTTTTTT; CDR3 protein: CASNGGHNTGELFF
V gene: TRBV11-2; J gene: TRBJ2-7; clone size: -; D gene: TRBD1; CDR3 DNA: TGTGCCAGCAGCTCCTTACAGGGGTGGGCCTACGAGCAGTACTTC; CDR3 protein: CASSSLQGWAYEQYF
V gene: TRBV6-4; J gene: TRBJ1-2; clone size: -; D gene: -; CDR3 DNA: TGTGCCAGCAGTCCGGGGTGGGCTAACTATGGCTACACCTTC; CDR3 protein: CASSPGWANYGYTF
V gene: TRBV28; J gene: TRBJ2-6; clone size: -; D gene: -; CDR3 DNA: TGTGCCAGCAGTTTTCCCGGGAATCCCGTCTCTGGGGCCAACGTCCTGACTTTC; CDR3 protein: CASSFPGNPVSGANVLTF
V gene: TRBV4-1; J gene: TRBJ1-5; clone size: -; D gene: -; CDR3 DNA: TGCGCCAGCAGCCAAGAGATCGAGGGGCGGGGGAGCAATCAGCCCCAGCATTTT; CDR3 protein: CASSQEIEGRGSNQPQHF
V gene: TRBV2; J gene: TRBJ2-6; clone size: once; D gene: -; CDR3 DNA: TGTGCCAGCAGTCCCCAGTCCTCTGGGGCCAACGTCCTGACTTTC; CDR3 protein: CASSPQSSGANVLTF
V gene: TRBV19; J gene: TRBJ2-3; clone size: -; D gene: TRBD1; CDR3 DNA: TGTGCCAGTAAGAGAGGGGGCGAGAGCACAGATACGCAGTATTTT; CDR3 protein: CASKRGGESTDTQYF
V gene: TRBV11-1; J gene: TRBJ1-1; clone size: -; D gene: -; CDR3 DNA: TGTGCCAGCAGTCCCAGGAAAAGCACTGAAGCTTTCTTT; CDR3 protein: CASSPRKSTEAFF
V gene: TRBV7-8; J gene: TRBJ2-2; clone size: -; D gene: -; CDR3 DNA: TGTGCCAGCAACCTACGCGGCCAGGGCGGGGAGCTGTTTTTT; CDR3 protein: CASNLRGQGGELFF
V gene: TRBV30; J gene: TRBJ1-3; clone size: few; D gene: -; CDR3 DNA: TGTGCCTGGAGTTTGGGCGGGGGGATAAACACCATATATTTT; CDR3 protein: CAWSLGGGINTIYF
V gene: TRBV7-8; J gene: TRBJ2-1; clone size: -; D gene: TRBD1; CDR3 DNA: TGTGCCAGCAGCCGAGCTAGGGACAGGGGTCCCAATGAGCAGTTCTTC; CDR3 protein: CASSRARDRGPNEQFF
V gene: TRBV9; J gene: TRBJ1-2; clone size: -; D gene: TRBD1; CDR3 DNA: TGTGCCAGCAGCGTAGGCCTGGACAGGGGTTTCAGCAGCTATGGCTACACCTTC; CDR3 protein: CASSVGLDRGFSSYGYTF
V gene: TRBV5-6; J gene: TRBJ2-3; clone size: -; D gene: TRBD2; CDR3 DNA: TGTGCCAGCAGCCCGAGGACTAGCTCTATTACAGATACGCAGTATTTT; CDR3 protein: CASSPRTSSITDTQYF
V gene: TRBV19; J gene: TRBJ1-2; clone size: -; D gene: -; CDR3 DNA: TGTGCCAGTAGTATTGAGGGGGAGAGTGGCTACACCTTC; CDR3 protein: CASSIEGESGYTF
V gene: TRBV29-1; J gene: TRBJ1-2; clone size: -; D gene: -; CDR3 DNA: TGCAGCGTTGGCCAGGCGCGTTATGGCTACACCTTC; CDR3 protein: CSVGQARYGYTF
V gene: TRBV7-9; J gene: TRBJ2-1; clone size: -; D gene: TRBD2; CDR3 DNA: TGTGCCAGCAGCAACCAGCGGGGCCCCCTCTTAGGGGAGCAGTTCTTC; CDR3 protein: CASSNQRGPLLGEQFF
V gene: TRBV2; J gene: TRBJ2-5; clone size: -; D gene: -; CDR3 DNA: TGTGCCAGCAGTGCGGTATCGGAGACCCAGTACTTC; CDR3 protein: CASSAVSETQYF
V gene: TRBV28; J gene: TRBJ2-7; clone size: -; D gene: -; CDR3 DNA: TGTGCCAGCAGGGGGGGAGGACAGGCTTACTACGAGCAGTACTTC; CDR3 protein: CASRGGGQAYYEQYF
V gene: TRBV11-2; J gene: TRBJ2-7; clone size: -; D gene: -; CDR3 DNA: TGTGCCAGCAGCTTAGGTGACTTTTTTACTAGGTCCTACGAGCAGTACTTC; CDR3 protein: CASSLGDFFTRSYEQYF
V gene: TRBV10-1; J gene: TRBJ2-1; clone size: -; D gene: TRBD2; CDR3 DNA: TGCGCCAGCAGTGATCCTAGCGGGGGGGCCAATGAGCAGTTCTTC; CDR3 protein: CASSDPSGGANEQFF
V gene: TRBV5-1; J gene: TRBJ1-2; clone size: -; D gene: TRBD1; CDR3 DNA: TGCGCCAGCACCTCTGGGACAGGGGCGTATGGCTACACCTTC; CDR3 protein: CASTSGTGAYGYTF
V gene: TRBV15; J gene: TRBJ2-1; clone size: -; D gene: TRBD2; CDR3 DNA: TGTGCCACCAGCAGAGTCCGGAGTCGGGGCGGCGGGGGGACCTCCTACAATGAGCAGTTCTTC; CDR3 protein: CATSRVRSRGGGGTSYNEQFF
V gene: TRBV18; J gene: TRBJ1-1; clone size: -; D gene: -; CDR3 DNA: TGTGCCAGCTCAAGCACGGTGAACACTGAAGCTTTCTTT; CDR3 protein: CASSSTVNTEAFF
V gene: TRBV12-3/TRBV12-4; J gene: TRBJ2-7; clone size: -; D gene: -; CDR3 DNA: TGTGCCAGCAGTCGAGGGACACACTACGAGCAGTACTTC; CDR3 protein: CASSRGTHYEQYF
V gene: TRBV4-1; J gene: TRBJ1-2; clone size: -; D gene: -; CDR3 DNA: TGCGCCAGCAGCCAAGTTAACAGCCACTACACCTTC; CDR3 protein: CASSQVNSHYTF
V gene: TRBV12-3/TRBV12-4; J gene: TRBJ1-5; clone size: -; D gene: -; CDR3 DNA: TGTGCCAGCACTCTAACAGGAAATCAGCCCCAGCATTTT; CDR3 protein: CASTLTGNQPQHF
V gene: TRBV6-1; J gene: TRBJ2-6; clone size: few; D gene: -; CDR3 DNA: TGTGCCAGCAGTGATGGACTAATCATCTCTGGGGCCAACGTCCTGACTTTC; CDR3 protein: CASSDGLIISGANVLTF
V gene: TRBV6-6; J gene: TRBJ1-5; clone size: -; D gene: TRBD1; CDR3 DNA: TGTGCCAGCAGTTCTGACAGGGCCAGGCCCCAGCATTTT; CDR3 protein: CASSSDRARPQHF
V gene: TRBV24-1; J gene: TRBJ2-5; clone size: -; D gene: TRBD2; CDR3 DNA: TGTGCCACCAGTTCGAGGACTAGCGGGACCCAGTACTTC; CDR3 protein: CATSSRTSGTQYF
V gene: TRBV6-5; J gene: TRBJ2-2; clone size: -; D gene: TRBD2; CDR3 DNA: TGTGCCAGCAGTTTCGGACTAGCGGGGGCGGCCGGGGAGCTGTTTTTT; CDR3 protein: CASSFGLAGAAGELFF
V gene: TRBV3-1/TRBV3-2; J gene: TRBJ1-2; clone size: -; D gene: -; CDR3 DNA: TGTGCCAGCAGCCGGGGCGGAGAGGCCTACACCTTC; CDR3 protein: CASSRGGEAYTF
V gene: TRBV3-1/TRBV3-2; J gene: TRBJ2-7; clone size: -; D gene: TRBD2; CDR3 DNA: TGTGCCAGCAGCCAAGATGAGGGGACTAGCTCCTACGAGCAGTACTTC; CDR3 protein: CASSQDEGTSSYEQYF
V gene: TRBV9; J gene: TRBJ2-2; clone size: -; D gene: -; CDR3 DNA: TGTGCCAGCAGCGTCCCAGGAACCGGGGAGCTGTTTTTT; CDR3 protein: CASSVPGTGELFF
V gene: TRBV29-1; J gene: TRBJ1-3; clone size: -; D gene: -; CDR3 DNA: TGCGGAGGAATTAAAAGGCCCGATGGAAACACCATATATTTT; CDR3 protein: CGGIKRPDGNTIYF
V gene: TRBV12-5; J gene: TRBJ2-2; clone size: -; D gene: TRBD2; CDR3 DNA: TGTGCTAGTGCCCGAAGCGGGGGGGGCCGGCGCACCGGGGAGCTGTTTTTT; CDR3 protein: CASARSGGGRRTGELFF
V gene: TRBV19; J gene: TRBJ2-3; clone size: -; D gene: -; CDR3 DNA: TGTGCCAGTAGTCCTAGCGCGCATTACACGAATACGCAGTATTTT; CDR3 protein: CASSPSAHYTNTQYF